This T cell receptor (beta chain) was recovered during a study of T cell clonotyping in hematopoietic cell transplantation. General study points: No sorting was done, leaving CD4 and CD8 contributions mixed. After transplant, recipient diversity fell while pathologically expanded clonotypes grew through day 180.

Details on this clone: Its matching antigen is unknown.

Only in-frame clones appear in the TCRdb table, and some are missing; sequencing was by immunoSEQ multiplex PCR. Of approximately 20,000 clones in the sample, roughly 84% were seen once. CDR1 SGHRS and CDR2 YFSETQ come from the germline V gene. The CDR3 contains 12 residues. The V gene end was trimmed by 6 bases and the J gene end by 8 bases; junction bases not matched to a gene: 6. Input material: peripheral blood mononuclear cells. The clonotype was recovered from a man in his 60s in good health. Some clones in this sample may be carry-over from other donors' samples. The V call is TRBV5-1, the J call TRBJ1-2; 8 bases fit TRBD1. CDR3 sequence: CASTGQGAGYTF. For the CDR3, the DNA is TGCGCCAGCACCGGACAGGGTGCGGGCTACACCTTC.